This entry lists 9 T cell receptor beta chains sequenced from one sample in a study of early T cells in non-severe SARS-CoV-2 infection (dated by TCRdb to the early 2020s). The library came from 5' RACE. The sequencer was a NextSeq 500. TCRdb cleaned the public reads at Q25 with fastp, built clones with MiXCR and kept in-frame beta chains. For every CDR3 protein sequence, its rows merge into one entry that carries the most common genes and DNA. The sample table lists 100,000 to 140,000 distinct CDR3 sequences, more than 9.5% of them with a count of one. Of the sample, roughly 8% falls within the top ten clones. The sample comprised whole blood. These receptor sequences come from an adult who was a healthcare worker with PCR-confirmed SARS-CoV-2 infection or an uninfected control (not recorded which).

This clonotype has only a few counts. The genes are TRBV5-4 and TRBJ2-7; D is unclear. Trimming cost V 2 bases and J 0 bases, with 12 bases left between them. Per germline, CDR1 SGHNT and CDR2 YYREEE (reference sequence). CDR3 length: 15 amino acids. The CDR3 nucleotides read TGTGCCAGCAGCTTACCTCCTCCTAACTCCTACGAGCAGTACTTC. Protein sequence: CASSLPPPNSYEQYF.

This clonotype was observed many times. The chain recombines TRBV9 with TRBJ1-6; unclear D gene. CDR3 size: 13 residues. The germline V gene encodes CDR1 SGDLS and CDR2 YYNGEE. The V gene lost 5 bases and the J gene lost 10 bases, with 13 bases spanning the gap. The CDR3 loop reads CASSPGEISPLHF. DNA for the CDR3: TGTGCCAGCAGTCCCGGGGAAATCTCACCCCTCCACTTT.

CDR3 DNA sequence: TGTGCCAGCAGTGAAGCGCTGGTGGGTGCCCTCTCTGGGGCCAACGTCCTGACTTTC. It yields the protein CASSEALVGALSGANVLTF. This chain connects TRBV6-1 to TRBJ2-6; unclear D gene. The CDR3 spans 19 residues. CDR1 and CDR2 from the germline V gene are MNHNS and SASEGT. The V gene lost 0 bases and the J gene lost 0 bases, with 15 bases spanning the gap.

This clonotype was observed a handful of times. The CDR3 spells CASSHGGDSYNEQFF. In nucleotides, the CDR3 is TGTGCCAGCAGCCATGGGGGAGATTCCTACAATGAGCAGTTCTTC. The genes are TRBV6-5 and TRBJ2-1, with D perhaps being TRBD1 or TRBD2 (5 bases each). CDR3 length: 15 residues. Trimming removed 6 bases from V and 1 base from J, with 13 bases in between. In germline, CDR1 is MNHEY, CDR2 SVGAGI.

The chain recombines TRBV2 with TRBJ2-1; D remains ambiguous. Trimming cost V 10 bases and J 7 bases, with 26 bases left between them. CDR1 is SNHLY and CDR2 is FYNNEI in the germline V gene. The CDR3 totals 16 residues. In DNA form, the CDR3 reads TGTGCCACCACCTTTCACGGTAGACCCTTAGGGAATGAGCAGTTCTTC. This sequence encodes CATTFHGRPLGNEQFF.

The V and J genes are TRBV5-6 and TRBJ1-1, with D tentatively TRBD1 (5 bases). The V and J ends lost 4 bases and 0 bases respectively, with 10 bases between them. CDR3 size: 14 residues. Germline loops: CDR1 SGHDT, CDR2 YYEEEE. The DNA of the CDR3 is TGTGCCAGCAGCCCCCGACAGTTGAACACTGAAGCTTTCTTT. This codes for CASSPRQLNTEAFF.

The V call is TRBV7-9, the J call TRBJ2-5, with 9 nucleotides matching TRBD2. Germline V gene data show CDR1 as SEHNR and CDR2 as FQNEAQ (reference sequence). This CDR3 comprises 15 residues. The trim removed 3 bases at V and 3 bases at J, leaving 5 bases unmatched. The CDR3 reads CASSFRLAEKETQYF. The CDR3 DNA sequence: TGTGCCAGCAGCTTCAGACTAGCGGAGAAAGAGACCCAGTACTTC.

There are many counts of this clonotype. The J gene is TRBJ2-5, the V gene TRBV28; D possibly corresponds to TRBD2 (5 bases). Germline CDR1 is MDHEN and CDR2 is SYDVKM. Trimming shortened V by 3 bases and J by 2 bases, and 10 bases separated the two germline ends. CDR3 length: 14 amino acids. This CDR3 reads CASSLSAGQETQYF. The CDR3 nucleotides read TGTGCCAGCAGTTTGAGTGCGGGTCAAGAGACCCAGTACTTC.

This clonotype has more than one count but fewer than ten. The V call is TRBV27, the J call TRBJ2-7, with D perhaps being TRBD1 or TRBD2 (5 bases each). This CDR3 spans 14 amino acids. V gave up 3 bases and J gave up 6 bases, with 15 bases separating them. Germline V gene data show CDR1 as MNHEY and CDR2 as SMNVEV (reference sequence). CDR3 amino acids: CASSLGTGWGEQYF. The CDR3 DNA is TGTGCCAGCAGTTTGGGGACCGGGTGGGGCGAGCAGTACTTC.